This T cell receptor beta chain is from a study of blood T cell repertoires in COVID-19. J lost 4 bases, V lost 3 bases, and 13 bases had no gene match. This CDR3 is 19 amino acids long. Produced via immunoSEQ multiplex PCR; TCRdb's table is partial and in-frame only. The table includes around 100,000 clones, about three quarters detected once. This chain links TRBV23-1 with TRBJ1-3, with 12 bases that match TRBD1. TRBV23-1 is marked as an open reading frame, function uncertain. The material sequenced was peripheral blood. The receptor was isolated from a man aged 80 or over with acute or convalescent COVID-19. The CDR3 loop reads CASSHTGQGAITGGNTIYF. CDR3 nucleotides: TGCGCCAGCAGTCATACGGGACAGGGGGCCATCACTGGAGGAAACACCATATATTTT.